The rows below give T cell receptor beta chains drawn from one sample of a study of Graves' ophthalmopathy and Graves' hyperthyroidism. TCRdb recomputed calls from the multiplex PCR reads with MiXCR, one row per CDR3 protein. The top ten hold roughly 7% of the sample, which has 300,000 to 500,000 distinct CDR3 sequences, about 16% seen once. The material sequenced was peripheral blood. Source of these receptors: a woman aged 18-29 years with stable Graves' hyperthyroidism. CDR3s include the opening cysteine and the closing phenylalanine or tryptophan.

j_call,v_call,cdr3_aa
TRBJ2-5,TRBV3-1,CASTPGGRPRGTQYF
TRBJ1-2,TRBV6-1,CASSEAGGGTHYGYTF
TRBJ2-7,TRBV7-2,CASSPGANRGQYF
TRBJ2-5,TRBV14,CASSQGGTLQETQYF
TRBJ2-6,TRBV12-3/TRBV12-4,CASSKTGGANVLTF
TRBJ2-5,TRBV4-2,CASSQDWAPQGRRETQYF
TRBJ1-1,TRBV19,CAGQGRQGALSEAFF
TRBJ1-2,TRBV6-1,CASSARTGGYGYTF
TRBJ2-2,TRBV7-3,CASSLGQGLFF
TRBJ2-7,TRBV6-2/TRBV6-3,CASSYSDRGSDEQYF
TRBJ2-7,TRBV6-2/TRBV6-3,CASRPVHSFGVYEQYF
TRBJ1-2,TRBV4-1,CASRAAPNYGYTF